The entry below describes one T cell receptor beta chain. The antigen is undetermined. The data were obtained in a study of human T cells and chemical hapten exposure. Study information: Per-sample TCR yields varied mainly from small pooled library volume differences. Overall study findings and caveats: No alteration of TCRs above 1 in 1000 frequency was seen with DPC sensitization.

It was the library that attached unique molecular identifiers to individual cDNA molecules. How the authors handled the data: Samples had a median of 95,638 TCRs, ranging 23,224 to 690,600. Via MiXCR, TCRdb re-called the 5' RACE reads, giving one row per CDR3 protein. The authors' filters were not applied to this entry. Of about 81,000 distinct CDR3 sequences listed, 7% to 8% are singletons. Deletions cut 3 bases from V and 9 bases from J, with 11 bases between. This CDR3 contains 13 residues. The germline CDR1 and CDR2 sequences are MNHEY and SVGAGI. Unfractionated whole blood was the source from which total RNA was extracted.

This TCR was sampled from a male donor in good health. The chain combines TRBV6-5 with TRBJ2-2; D remains ambiguous. CDR3: CASSYRSARELFF. CDR3 in DNA: TGTGCCAGCAGTTATAGATCCGCCAGGGAGCTGTTTTTT.